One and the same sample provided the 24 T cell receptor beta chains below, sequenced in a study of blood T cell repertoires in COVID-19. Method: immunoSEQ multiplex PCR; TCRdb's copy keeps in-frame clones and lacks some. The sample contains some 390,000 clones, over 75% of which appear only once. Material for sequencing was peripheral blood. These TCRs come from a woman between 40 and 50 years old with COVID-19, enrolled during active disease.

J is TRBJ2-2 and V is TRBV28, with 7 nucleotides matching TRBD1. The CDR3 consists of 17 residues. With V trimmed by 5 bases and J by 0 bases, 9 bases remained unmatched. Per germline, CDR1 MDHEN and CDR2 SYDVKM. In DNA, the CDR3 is TGTGCCAGCAGTCCCTGGGTGGGACAGACGAACACCGGGGAGCTGTTTTTT. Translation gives CASSPWVGQTNTGELFF.

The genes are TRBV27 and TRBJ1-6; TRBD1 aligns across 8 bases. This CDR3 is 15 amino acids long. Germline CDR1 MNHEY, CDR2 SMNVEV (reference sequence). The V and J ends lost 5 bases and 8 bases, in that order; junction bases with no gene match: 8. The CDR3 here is CASSIRTGTDSPLHF. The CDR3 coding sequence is TGTGCCAGCAGTATAAGGACAGGGACGGATTCACCCCTCCACTTT.

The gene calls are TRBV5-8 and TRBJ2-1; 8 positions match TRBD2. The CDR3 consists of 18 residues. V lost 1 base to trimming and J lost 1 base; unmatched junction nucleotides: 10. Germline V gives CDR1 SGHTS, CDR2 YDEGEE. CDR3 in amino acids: CASSLSYGSGTSYNEQFF. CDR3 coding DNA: TGTGCCAGCAGCTTGTCTTATGGTAGCGGGACTTCCTACAATGAGCAGTTCTTC.

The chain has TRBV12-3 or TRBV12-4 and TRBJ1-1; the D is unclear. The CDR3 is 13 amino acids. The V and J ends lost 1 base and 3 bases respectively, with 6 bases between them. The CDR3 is CASSLERYTEAFF. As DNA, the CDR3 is TGTGCCAGCAGTTTAGAGCGATACACTGAAGCTTTCTTT.

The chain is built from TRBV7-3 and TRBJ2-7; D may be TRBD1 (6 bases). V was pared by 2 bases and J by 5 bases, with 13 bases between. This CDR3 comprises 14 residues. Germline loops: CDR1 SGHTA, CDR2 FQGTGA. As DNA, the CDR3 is TGTGCCAGCAGCTTACTCGTGGACAGCCACGAGCAGTACTTC. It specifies CASSLLVDSHEQYF.

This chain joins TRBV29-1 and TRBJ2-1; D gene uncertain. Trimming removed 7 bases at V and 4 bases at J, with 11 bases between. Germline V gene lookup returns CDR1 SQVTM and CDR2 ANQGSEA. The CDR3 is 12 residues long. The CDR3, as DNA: TGCAGCGGCTTGACTTGGTACAATGAGCAGTTCTTC. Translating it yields CSGLTWYNEQFF.

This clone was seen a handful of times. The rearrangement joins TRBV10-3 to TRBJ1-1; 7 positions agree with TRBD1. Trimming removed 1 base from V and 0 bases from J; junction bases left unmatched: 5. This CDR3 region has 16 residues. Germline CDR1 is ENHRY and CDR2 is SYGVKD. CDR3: CAISEFGTAVNTEAFF. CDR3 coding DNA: TGTGCCATCAGTGAGTTCGGGACAGCAGTGAACACTGAAGCTTTCTTT.

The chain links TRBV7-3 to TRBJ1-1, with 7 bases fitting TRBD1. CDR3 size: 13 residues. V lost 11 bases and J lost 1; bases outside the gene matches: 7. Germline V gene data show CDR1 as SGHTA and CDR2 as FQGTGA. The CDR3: CAGSDRANTEAFF. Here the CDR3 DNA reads TGTGCCGGTAGCGACAGGGCGAACACTGAAGCTTTCTTT.

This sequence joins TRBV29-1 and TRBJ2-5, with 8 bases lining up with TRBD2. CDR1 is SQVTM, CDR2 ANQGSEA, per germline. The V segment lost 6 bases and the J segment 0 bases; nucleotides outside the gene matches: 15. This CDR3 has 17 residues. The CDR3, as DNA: TGCAGCGTCCACCCCCGGGGGGCGGGGGGATACCAAGAGACCCAGTACTTC. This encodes CSVHPRGAGGYQETQYF.

In DNA form, the CDR3 reads TGTGCCAGCTCACCACAACGAGATAGCACTGAAGCTTTCTTT. Translated, it gives CASSPQRDSTEAFF. The V and J genes are TRBV18 and TRBJ1-1; D is unresolved. The CDR3 consists of 14 residues. CDR1 and CDR2 (germline): KGHSH, LQKENI. V lost 1 base and J 4 bases, leaving 10 bases between the germline ends.

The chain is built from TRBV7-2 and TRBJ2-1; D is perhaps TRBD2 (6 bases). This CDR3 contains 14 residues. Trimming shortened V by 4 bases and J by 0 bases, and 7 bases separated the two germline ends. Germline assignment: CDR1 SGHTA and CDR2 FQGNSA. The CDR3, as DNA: TGTGCCAGCAGCTGGGGGGTCTCCTACAATGAGCAGTTCTTC. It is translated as CASSWGVSYNEQFF.

In DNA, the CDR3 is TGTGCCAGTAGCCTCAGGCCGAATATGAACACTGAAGCTTTCTTT. This encodes CASSLRPNMNTEAFF. The gene calls are TRBV19 and TRBJ1-1; D remains unclear. V was pared by 6 bases and J by 0 bases, with 14 bases between. The germline CDR1 and CDR2 sequences are LNHDA and SQIVND (reference sequence). This CDR3 comprises 15 residues. The full variable domain, its missing parts supplied by reference TRBV19 and TRBJ1-1, is DGGITQSPKYLFRKEGQNVTLSCEQNLNHDAMYWYRQDPGQGLRLIYYSQIVNDFQKGDIAEGYSVSREKKESFPLTVTSAQKNPTAFYLCASSLRPNMNTEAFFGQGTRLTVV.

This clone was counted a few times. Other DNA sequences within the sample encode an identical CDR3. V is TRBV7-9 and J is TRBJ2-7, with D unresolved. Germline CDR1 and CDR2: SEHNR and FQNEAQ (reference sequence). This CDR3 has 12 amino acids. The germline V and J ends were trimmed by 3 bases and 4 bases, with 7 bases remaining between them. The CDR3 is CASSFSGYEQYF. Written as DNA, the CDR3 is TGTGCCAGCAGCTTTTCGGGTTACGAGCAGTACTTC. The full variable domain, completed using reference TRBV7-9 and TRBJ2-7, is DTGVSQNPRHKITKRGQNVTFRCDPISEHNRLYWYRQTLGQGPEFLTYFQNEAQLEKSRLLSDRFSAERPKGSFSTLEIQRTEQGDSAMYLCASSFSGYEQYFGPGTRLTVT.

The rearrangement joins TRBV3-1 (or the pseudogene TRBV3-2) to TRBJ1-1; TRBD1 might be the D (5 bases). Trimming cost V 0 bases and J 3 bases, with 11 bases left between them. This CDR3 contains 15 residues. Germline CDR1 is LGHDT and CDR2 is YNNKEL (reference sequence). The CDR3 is CASSQDLKGYTEAFF. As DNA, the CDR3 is TGTGCCAGCAGCCAAGACTTGAAGGGGTACACTGAAGCTTTCTTT.

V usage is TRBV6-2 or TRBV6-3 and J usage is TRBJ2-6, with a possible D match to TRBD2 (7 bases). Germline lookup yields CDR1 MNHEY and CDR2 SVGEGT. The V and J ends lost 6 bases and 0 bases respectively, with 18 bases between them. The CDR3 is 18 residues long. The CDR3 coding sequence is TGTGCCAGCAGCCCCGTGGAGGGGGGGAGCTCTGGGGCCAACGTCCTGACTTTC. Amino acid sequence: CASSPVEGGSSGANVLTF.

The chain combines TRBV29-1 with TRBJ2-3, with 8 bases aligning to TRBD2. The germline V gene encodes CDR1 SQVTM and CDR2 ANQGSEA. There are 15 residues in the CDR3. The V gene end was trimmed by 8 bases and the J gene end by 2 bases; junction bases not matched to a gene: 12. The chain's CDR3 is CSSYGRREVTDTQYF. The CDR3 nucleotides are TGCAGCTCCTATGGGAGGCGGGAGGTCACAGATACGCAGTATTTT.

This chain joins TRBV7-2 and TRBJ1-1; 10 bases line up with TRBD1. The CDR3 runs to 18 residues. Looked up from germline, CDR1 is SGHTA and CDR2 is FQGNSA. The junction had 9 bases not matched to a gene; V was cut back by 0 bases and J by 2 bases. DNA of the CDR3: TGTGCCAGCAGCTTAGCAGGGACGGGGACAGGGGCTAACACTGAAGCTTTCTTT. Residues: CASSLAGTGTGANTEAFF.

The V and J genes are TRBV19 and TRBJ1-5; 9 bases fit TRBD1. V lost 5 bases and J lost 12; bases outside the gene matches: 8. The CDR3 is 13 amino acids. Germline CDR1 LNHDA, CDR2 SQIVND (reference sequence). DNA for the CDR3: TGTGCCAGTAGTGCGGGACAGGGAGGCAGCCAGCATTTT. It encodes CASSAGQGGSQHF.

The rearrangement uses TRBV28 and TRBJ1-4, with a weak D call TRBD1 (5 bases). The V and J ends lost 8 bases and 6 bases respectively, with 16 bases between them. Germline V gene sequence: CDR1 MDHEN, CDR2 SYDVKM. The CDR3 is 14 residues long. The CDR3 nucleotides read TGTGCCAGCTACTCTGCGGGGGGGGATGAAAAACTGTTTTTT. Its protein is CASYSAGGDEKLFF.

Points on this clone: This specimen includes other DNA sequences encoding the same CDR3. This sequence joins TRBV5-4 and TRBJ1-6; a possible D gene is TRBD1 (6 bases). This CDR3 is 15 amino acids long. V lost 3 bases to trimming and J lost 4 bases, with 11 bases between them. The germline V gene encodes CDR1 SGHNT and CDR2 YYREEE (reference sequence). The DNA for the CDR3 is TGTGCCAGCAGCTCACAGGGTAGTTATAATTCACCCCTCCACTTT. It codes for CASSSQGSYNSPLHF.

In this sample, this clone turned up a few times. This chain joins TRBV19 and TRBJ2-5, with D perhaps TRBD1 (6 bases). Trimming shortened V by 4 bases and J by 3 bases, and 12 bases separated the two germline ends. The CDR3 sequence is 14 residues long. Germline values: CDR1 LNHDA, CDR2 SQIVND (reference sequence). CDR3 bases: TGTGCCAGTAGTACCGGACAGAGAAAAGAGACCCAGTACTTC. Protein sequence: CASSTGQRKETQYF.

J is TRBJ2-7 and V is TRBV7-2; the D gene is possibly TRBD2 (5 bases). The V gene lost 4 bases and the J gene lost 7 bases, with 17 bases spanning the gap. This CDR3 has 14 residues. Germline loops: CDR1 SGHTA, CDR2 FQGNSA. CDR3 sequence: CASSSMDGRREQYF. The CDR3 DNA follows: TGTGCCAGCAGCTCTATGGACGGAAGGAGGGAGCAGTACTTC.

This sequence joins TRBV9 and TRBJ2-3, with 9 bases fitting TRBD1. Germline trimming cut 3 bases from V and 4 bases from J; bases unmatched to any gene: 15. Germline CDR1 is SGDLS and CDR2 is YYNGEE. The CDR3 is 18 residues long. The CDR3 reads CASSARGIQGANADTQYF. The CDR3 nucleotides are TGTGCCAGCAGCGCCCGGGGAATACAGGGGGCAAACGCAGATACGCAGTATTTT.

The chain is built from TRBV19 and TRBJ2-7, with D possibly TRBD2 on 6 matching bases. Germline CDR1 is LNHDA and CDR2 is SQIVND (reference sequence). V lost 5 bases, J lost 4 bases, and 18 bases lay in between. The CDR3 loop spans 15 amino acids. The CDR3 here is CASSPLGRYQYEQYF. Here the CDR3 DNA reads TGTGCCAGTAGTCCCCTCGGGAGATATCAATACGAGCAGTACTTC.